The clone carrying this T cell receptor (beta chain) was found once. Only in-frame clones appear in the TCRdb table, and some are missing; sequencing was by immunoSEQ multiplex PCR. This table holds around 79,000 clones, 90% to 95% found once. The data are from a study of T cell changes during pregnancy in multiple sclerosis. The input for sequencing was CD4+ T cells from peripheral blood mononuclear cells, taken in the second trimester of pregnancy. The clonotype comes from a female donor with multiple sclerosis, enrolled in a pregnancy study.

The CDR3 DNA is TGTGCCAGCAGCTTAGGACAGGGGTCGGACAATGAGCAGTTCTTC. It translates to CASSLGQGSDNEQFF. This chain links TRBV7-8 with TRBJ2-1; 8 positions agree with TRBD1. The CDR3 is 15 residues long. Trimming removed 1 base from V and 5 bases from J; junction bases left unmatched: 4. The germline CDR1 and CDR2 sequences are SGHVS and FQNEAQ.